This TCR beta chain was identified in a study of T-cell reconstitution after alpha-beta-depleted transplantation in children (dated by TCRdb to 2016 to 2017). About the investigation overall: Using TCR repertoire profiling, the study followed T-cell immune reconstitution in a quantitative way in children after TCRalphabeta/CD19-depleted allogeneic hematopoietic cell transplantation.

Paper-wide results and their limitations: Over the following months the frequencies of hyperexpanded clones went down, and after one year T-cell counts and TCRbeta diversity were mostly credited to newly produced T cells. In some patients, the high TCRbeta diversity seen at day 60 was put down to recipient T cells and intrathymic progenitors that had survived conditioning. The apparently early alphabetaT-cell count recovery about two months after transplant was reportedly dependent on only several hundred rapidly expanded clones derived from non-depleted graft cells.

CDR1 SGHNT and CDR2 YYREEE were looked up in the germline V gene (reference sequence). V is cut back by 0 bases and J by 9 bases, with 8 bases in the junction unmatched. From the cysteine through the phenylalanine, the CDR3 covers 14 amino acids. Only the CDR3 part of the read is kept: 42 bases, read in frame from the first base. To prepare the library, PCR was applied. The sequencer listed for this sample is Illumina HiSeq 2500. TCR library preparation used molecular barcoding, with unique molecular identifiers applied to normalize quantification of the TCRbeta repertoire. TCRdb took the public reads, trimmed them with fastp at Q25, ran MiXCR for clone calling and kept in-frame beta chains. Duplicate CDR3 protein sequences are folded into a single record with the most common DNA and genes. This sample has some 830,000 distinct CDR3 sequences in its table, and approximately 15% of those were observed once. The ten most abundant clones make up approximately 4.5% of the sample.

Read against the paper, the sample's treatment or condition label means: allogeneic hematopoietic cell transplantation with graft depleted of TCRalphabeta T cells and CD19 B cells. The children who served as transplant recipients had been given grafts of TCRalphabeta/CD19-depleted allogeneic hematopoietic cells. In this sample, this clonotype turned up once. Its antigen is not yet known. No base quality information exists; no much larger clone differs at one position. Just one read gives weak support. The sequence links TRBV5-4 to TRBJ2-7, with TRBD2 matching 8 junction bases. The source was PBMCs, mostly from graft donor cells, collected 360 days after TCRalphabeta/CD19-depleted stem cell transplant. The receptor was derived from a male patient aged 10 to 17 who had a stem cell transplant for acute lymphoblastic leukemia, so the T cells may come from the graft donor. CDR3 loop: CASSLGGSGIAQYF. The sequence in DNA is TGTGCCAGCAGCTTGGGCGGTAGCGGGATTGCGCAGTACTTC.